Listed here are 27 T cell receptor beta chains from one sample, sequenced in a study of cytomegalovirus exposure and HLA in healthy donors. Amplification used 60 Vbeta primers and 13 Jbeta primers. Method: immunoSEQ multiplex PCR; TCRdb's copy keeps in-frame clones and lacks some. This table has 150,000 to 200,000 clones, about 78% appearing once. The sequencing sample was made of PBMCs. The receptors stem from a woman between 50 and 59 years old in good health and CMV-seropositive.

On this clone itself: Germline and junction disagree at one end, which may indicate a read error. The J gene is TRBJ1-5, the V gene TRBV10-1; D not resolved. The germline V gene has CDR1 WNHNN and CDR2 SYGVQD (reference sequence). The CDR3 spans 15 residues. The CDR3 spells CASCERIRRNQPQHF. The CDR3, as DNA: TGCGCCAGCTGTGAGCGAATCCGCAGAAATCAGCCCCAGCATTTT.

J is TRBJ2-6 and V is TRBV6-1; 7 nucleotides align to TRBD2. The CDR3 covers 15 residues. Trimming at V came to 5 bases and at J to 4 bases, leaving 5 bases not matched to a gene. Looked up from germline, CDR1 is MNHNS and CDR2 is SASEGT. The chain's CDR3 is CASSIWGGGANVLTF. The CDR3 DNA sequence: TGTGCCAGCAGTATCTGGGGAGGGGGGGCCAACGTCCTGACTTTC.

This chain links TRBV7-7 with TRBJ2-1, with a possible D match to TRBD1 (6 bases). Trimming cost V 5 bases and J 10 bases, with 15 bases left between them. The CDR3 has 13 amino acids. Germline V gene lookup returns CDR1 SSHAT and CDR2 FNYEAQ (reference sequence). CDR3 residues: CASSLGTLGEQFF. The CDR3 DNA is TGTGCCAGCAGCCTAGGGACATTGGGGGAGCAGTTCTTC.

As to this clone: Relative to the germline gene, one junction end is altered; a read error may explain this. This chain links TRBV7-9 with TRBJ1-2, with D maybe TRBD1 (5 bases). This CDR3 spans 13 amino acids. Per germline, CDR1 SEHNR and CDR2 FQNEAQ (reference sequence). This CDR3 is CSSSLPPGDGYTF. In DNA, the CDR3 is TGTTCCAGCAGCTTACCGCCGGGGGATGGCTACACCTTC.

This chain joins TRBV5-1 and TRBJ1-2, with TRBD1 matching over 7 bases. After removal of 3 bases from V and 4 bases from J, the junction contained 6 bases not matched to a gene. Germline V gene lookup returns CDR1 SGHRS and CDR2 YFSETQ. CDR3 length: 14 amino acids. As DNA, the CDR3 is TGCGCCAGCAGCTCTAGACAGGGTGGCTATGGCTACACCTTC. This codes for CASSSRQGGYGYTF.

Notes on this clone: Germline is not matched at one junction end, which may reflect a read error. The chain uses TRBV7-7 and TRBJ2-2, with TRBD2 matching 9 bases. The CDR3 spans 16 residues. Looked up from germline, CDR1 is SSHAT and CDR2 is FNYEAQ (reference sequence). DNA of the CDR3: TGTGCTAGCAGCGCTTCTAGCGGGATCAACACCGGGGAGCTGTTTTTT. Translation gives CASSASSGINTGELFF.

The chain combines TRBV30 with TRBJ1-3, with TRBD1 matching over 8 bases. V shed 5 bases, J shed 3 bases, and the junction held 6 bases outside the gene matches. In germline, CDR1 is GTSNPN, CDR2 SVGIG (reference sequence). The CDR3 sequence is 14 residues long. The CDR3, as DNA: TGTGCCTGGTCCGACAGGGGAGTTGGAAACACCATATATTTT. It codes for CAWSDRGVGNTIYF.

CDR3 in amino acids: CASSMWGGWSDTQYF. CDR3 in DNA: TGTGCCAGTAGTATGTGGGGGGGCTGGTCAGATACGCAGTATTTT. The chain is built from TRBV19 and TRBJ2-3, with D possibly being TRBD2 (7 bases). Germline CDR1 LNHDA, CDR2 SQIVND (reference sequence). The length of the CDR3 is 15 residues. Deletions cut 3 bases from V and 4 bases from J, with 14 bases between.

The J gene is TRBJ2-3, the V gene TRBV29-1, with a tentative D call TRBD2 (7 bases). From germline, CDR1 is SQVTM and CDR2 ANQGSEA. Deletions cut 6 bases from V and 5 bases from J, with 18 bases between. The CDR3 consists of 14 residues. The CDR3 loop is CSVPSGGREDTQYF. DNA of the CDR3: TGCAGCGTCCCTTCGGGGGGCCGTGAAGATACGCAGTATTTT.

The CDR3 bases are TGTGCCAGCGTCGGCGGGGGGGGCACAGATACGCAGTATTTT. Translation: CASVGGGGTDTQYF. This sequence joins TRBV6-5 and TRBJ2-3, with 9 bases matching TRBD2. The CDR3 runs 14 residues. From germline, CDR1 is MNHEY and CDR2 SVGAGI. Losses at the gene ends were 8 bases for V and 1 base for J; bases not matched to a gene: 4.

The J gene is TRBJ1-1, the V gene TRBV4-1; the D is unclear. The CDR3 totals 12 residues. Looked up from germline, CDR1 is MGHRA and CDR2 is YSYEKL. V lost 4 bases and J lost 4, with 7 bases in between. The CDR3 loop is CASSRRGTEAFF. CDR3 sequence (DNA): TGCGCCAGCAGCCGCCGAGGCACTGAAGCTTTCTTT.

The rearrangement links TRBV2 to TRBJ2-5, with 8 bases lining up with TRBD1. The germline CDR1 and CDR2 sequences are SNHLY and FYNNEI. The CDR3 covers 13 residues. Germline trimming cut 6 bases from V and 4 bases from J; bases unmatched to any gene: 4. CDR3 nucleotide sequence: TGTGCCAGCAGCGGACAGGGAAGAGAGACCCAGTACTTC. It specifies CASSGQGRETQYF.

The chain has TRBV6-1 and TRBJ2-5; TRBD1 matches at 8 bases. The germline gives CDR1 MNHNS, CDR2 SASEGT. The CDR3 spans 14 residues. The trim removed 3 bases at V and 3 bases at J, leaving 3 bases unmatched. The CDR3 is CASSDRGLEETQYF. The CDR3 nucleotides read TGTGCCAGCAGTGACAGGGGGCTAGAAGAGACCCAGTACTTC.

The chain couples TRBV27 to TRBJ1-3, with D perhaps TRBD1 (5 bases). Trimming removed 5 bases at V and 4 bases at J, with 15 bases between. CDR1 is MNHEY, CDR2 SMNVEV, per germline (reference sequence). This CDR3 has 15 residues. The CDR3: CASSLTGDPGNTIYF. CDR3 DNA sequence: TGTGCCAGCAGTCTCACAGGAGACCCCGGAAACACCATATATTTT.

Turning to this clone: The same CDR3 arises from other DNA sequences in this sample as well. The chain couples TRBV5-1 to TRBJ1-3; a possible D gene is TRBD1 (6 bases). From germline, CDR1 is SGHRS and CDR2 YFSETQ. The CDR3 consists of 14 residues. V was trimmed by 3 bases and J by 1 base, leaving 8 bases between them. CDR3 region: CASSSDSSGNTIYF. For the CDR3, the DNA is TGCGCCAGCAGCTCGGACAGTTCTGGAAACACCATATATTTT.

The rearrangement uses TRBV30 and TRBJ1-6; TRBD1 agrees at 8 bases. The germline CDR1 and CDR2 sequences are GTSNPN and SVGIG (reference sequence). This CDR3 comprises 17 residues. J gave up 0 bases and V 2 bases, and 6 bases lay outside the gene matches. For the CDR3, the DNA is TGTGCCTGGAGTAACCCAGGGGGCAACTCCTATAATTCACCCCTCCACTTT. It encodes CAWSNPGGNSYNSPLHF.

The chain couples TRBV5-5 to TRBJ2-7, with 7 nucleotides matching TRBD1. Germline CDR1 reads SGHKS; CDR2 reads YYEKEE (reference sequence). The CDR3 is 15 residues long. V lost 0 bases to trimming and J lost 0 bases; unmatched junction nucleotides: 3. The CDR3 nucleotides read TGTGCCAGCAGCTTGGGAGGGGGCGTCTCCTACGAGCAGTACTTC. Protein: CASSLGGGVSYEQYF.

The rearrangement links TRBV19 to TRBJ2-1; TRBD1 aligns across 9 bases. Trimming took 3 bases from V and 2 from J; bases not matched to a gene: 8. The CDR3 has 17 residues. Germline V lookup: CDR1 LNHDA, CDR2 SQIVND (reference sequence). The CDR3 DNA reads TGTGCCAGTAGTATGGCCCTGGGGACAGGGCCCTACAATGAGCAGTTCTTC. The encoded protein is CASSMALGTGPYNEQFF.

As DNA, the CDR3 is TGTGCCTCAACTGACAAAAACCAAGAGACCCAGTACTTC. Its translation: CASTDKNQETQYF. The chain recombines TRBV30 with TRBJ2-5; the D is unclear. The germline V gene encodes CDR1 GTSNPN and CDR2 SVGIG (reference sequence). V lost 7 bases, J lost 0 bases, and 12 bases lay in between. This CDR3 spans 13 amino acids.

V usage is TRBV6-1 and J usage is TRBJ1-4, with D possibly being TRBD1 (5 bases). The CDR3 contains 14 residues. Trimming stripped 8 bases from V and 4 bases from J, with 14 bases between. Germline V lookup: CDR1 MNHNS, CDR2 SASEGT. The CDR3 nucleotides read TGTGCCAGCGAGTGGGGGGGAAGTAATGAAAAACTGTTTTTT. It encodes CASEWGGSNEKLFF.

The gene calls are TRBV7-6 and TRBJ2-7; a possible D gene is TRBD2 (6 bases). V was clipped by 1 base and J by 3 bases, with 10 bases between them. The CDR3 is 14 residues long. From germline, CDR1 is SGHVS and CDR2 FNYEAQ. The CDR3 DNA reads TGTGCCAGCAGCTTAGGCGGGGTCGTCTACGAGCAGTACTTC. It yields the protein CASSLGGVVYEQYF.

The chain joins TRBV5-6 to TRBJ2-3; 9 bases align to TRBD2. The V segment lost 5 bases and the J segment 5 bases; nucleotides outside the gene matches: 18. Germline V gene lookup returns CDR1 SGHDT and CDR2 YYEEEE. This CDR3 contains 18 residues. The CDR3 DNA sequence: TGTGCCAGCAGTATGGGGTATAGGACTAGCGTTAAGGTAGATACGCAGTATTTT. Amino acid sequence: CASSMGYRTSVKVDTQYF.

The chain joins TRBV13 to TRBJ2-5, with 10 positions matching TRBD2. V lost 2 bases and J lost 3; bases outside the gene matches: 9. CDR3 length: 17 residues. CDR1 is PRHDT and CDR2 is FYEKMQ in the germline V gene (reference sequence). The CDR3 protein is CASSLWGERGGEETQYF. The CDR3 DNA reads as TGTGCCAGCAGCTTATGGGGCGAGCGGGGGGGCGAAGAGACCCAGTACTTC.

For the CDR3, the DNA is TGTGCCTGGAGTGTTGGTTTAGCGGGCCAGCCCCAGCATTTT. Its protein product is CAWSVGLAGQPQHF. The V and J genes are TRBV30 and TRBJ1-5; D not resolved. The CDR3 totals 14 residues. The ends were cut back, 0 bases at V and 7 bases at J, with 13 bases in the middle. Germline V gives CDR1 GTSNPN, CDR2 SVGIG (reference sequence).

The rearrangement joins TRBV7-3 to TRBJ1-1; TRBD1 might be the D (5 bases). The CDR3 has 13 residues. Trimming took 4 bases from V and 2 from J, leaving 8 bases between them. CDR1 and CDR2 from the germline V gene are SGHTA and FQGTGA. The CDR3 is CASSWGGNTEAFF. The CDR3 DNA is TGTGCCAGCAGCTGGGGGGGAAACACTGAAGCTTTCTTT.

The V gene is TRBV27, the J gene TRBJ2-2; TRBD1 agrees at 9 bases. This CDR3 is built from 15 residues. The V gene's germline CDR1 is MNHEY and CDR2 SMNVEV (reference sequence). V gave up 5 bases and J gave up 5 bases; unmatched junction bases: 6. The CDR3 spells CASSTDRGETGELFF. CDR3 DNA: TGTGCCAGCAGTACGGACAGGGGTGAGACCGGGGAGCTGTTTTTT.

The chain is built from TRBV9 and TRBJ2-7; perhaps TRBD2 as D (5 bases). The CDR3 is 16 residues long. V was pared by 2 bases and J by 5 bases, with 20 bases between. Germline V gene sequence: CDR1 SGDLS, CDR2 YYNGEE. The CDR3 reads CASSVPDDAGVDEQYF. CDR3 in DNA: TGTGCCAGCAGCGTCCCGGACGACGCCGGGGTAGACGAGCAGTACTTC.